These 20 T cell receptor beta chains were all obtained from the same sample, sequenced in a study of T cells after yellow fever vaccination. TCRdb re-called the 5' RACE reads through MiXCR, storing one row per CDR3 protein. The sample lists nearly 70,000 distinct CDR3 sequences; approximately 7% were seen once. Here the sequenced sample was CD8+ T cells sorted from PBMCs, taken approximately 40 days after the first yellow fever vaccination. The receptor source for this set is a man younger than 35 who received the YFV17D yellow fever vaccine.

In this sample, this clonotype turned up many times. The CDR3 nucleotides are TGCAGTGCTAGAGGAGTACTAGCCAAATACAATGAGCAGTTCTTC. Residues: CSARGVLAKYNEQFF. The V and J genes are TRBV20-1 and TRBJ2-1; perhaps TRBD2 as D (6 bases). The CDR3 is made up of 15 amino acids. V shed 1 base and J shed 4 bases, with 14 bases lying between them. Germline V lookup: CDR1 DFQATT, CDR2 SNEGSKA (reference sequence).

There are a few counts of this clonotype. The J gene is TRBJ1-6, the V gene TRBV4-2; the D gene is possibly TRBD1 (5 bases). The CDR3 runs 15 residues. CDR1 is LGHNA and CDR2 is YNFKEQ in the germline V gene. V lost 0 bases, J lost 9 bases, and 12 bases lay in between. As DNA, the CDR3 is TGTGCCAGCAGCCAAGATCCGGGGGTGGGTTCACCCCTCCACTTT. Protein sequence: CASSQDPGVGSPLHF.

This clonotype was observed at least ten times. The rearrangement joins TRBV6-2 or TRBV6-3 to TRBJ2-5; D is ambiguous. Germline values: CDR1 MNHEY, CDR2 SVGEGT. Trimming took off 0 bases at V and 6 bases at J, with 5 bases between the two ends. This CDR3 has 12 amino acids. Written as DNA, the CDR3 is TGTGCCAGCAGTTACTCCGGCCAGACCCAGTACTTC. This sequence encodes CASSYSGQTQYF.

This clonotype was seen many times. CDR3 residues: CASSPGGGETQYF. The CDR3 bases are TGTGCCAGCAGTCCCGGGGGCGGGGAGACCCAGTACTTC. V usage is TRBV12-3 or TRBV12-4 and J usage is TRBJ2-5, with D tentatively TRBD1 or TRBD2 (6 bases each). V was cut by 5 bases and J by 5 bases, with 12 bases left in between. This CDR3 has 13 amino acids.

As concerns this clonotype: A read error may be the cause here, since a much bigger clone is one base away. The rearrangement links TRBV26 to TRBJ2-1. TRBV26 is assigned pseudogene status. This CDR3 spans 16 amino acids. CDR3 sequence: CASSFGLRPSYNVQFF. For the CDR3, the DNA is TGTGCCAGCAGTTTTGGGTTAAGACCTTCCTACAATGTGCAGTTCTTC.

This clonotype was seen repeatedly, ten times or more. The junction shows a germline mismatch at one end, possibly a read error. This chain's CDR3 is CASSPRLQERDF. As DNA, the CDR3 is TGTGCCAGCAGCCCGCGCTTACAAGAGCGGGACTTC. The chain combines TRBV7-9 with TRBJ2-5, with D tentatively TRBD2 (6 bases). The CDR3 sequence is 12 residues long. CDR1 and CDR2 (germline): SEHNR, FQNEAQ (reference sequence).

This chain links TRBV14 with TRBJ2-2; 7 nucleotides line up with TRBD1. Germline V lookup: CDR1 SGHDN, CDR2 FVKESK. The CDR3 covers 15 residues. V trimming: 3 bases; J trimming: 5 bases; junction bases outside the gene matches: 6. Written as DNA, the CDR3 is TGTGCCAGCAGCCAGGCAGGGGGAAGTACCGGGGAGCTGTTTTTT. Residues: CASSQAGGSTGELFF.

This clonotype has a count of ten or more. CDR3 amino acids: CASSPGLNSYEQYV. The DNA of the CDR3 is TGTGCCAGCAGCCCTGGACTGAACTCCTACGAGCAGTACGTC. The rearrangement uses TRBV2 and TRBJ2-7, with a possible D match to TRBD2 (5 bases). The V gene lost 6 bases and the J gene lost 0 bases, with 12 bases spanning the gap. CDR1 and CDR2 from the germline V gene are SNHLY and FYNNEI. This CDR3 contains 14 residues.

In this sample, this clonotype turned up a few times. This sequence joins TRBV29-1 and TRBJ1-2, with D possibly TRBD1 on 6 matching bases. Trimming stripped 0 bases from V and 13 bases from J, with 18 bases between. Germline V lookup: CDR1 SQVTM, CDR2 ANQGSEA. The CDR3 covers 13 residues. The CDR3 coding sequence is TGCAGCGTTGAAGATCCCACAGGGCCCTTTCCCACCTTC. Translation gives CSVEDPTGPFPTF. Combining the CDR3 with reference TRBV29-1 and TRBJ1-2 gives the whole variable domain SAVISQKPSRDICQRGTSLTIQCQVDSQVTMMFWYRQQPGQSLTLIATANQGSEATYESGFVIDKFPISRPNLTFSTLTVSNMSPEDSSIYLCSVEDPTGPFPTFGSGTRLTVV.

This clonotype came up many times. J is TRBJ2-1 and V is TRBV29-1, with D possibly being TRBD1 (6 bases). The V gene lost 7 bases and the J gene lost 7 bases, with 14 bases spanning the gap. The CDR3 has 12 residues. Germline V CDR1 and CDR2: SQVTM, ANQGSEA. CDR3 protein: CSALGTLNEQFF. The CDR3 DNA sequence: TGCAGCGCTCTGGGGACACTAAATGAGCAGTTCTTC.

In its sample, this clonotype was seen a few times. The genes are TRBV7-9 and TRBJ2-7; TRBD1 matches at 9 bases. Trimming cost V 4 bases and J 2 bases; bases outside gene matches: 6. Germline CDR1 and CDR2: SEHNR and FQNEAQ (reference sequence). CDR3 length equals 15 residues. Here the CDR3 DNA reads TGTGCCAGCAGCTCTACCGGGACAGGGACCTACGAGCAGTACTTC. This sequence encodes CASSSTGTGTYEQYF. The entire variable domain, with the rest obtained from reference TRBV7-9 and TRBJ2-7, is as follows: DTGVSQNPRHKITKRGQNVTFRCDPISEHNRLYWYRQTLGQGPEFLTYFQNEAQLEKSRLLSDRFSAERPKGSFSTLEIQRTEQGDSAMYLCASSSTGTGTYEQYFGPGTRLTVT.

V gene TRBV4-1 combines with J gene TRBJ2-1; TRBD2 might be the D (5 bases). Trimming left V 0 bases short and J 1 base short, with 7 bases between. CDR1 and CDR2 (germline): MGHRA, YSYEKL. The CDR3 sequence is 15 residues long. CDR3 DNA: TGCGCCAGCAGCCAAGATGGAGGATCCTACAATGAGCAGTTCTTC. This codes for CASSQDGGSYNEQFF.

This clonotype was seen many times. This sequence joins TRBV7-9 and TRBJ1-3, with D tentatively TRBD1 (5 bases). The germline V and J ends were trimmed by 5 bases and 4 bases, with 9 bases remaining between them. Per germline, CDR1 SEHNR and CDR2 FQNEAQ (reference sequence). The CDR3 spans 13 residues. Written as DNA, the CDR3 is TGTGCCAGCAGCCCCCGACAGGGAAACACCATATATTTT. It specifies CASSPRQGNTIYF. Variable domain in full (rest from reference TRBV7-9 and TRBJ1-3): DTGVSQNPRHKITKRGQNVTFRCDPISEHNRLYWYRQTLGQGPEFLTYFQNEAQLEKSRLLSDRFSAERPKGSFSTLEIQRTEQGDSAMYLCASSPRQGNTIYFGEGSWLTVV.

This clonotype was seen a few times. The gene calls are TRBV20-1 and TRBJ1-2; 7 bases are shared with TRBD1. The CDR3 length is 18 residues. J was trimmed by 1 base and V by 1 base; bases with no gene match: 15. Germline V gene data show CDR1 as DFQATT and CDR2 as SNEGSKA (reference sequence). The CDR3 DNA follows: TGCAGTGCTAGAGCCCCGAGGGGGCGCGGGATGGATAACTATGGCTACACCTTC. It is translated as CSARAPRGRGMDNYGYTF.

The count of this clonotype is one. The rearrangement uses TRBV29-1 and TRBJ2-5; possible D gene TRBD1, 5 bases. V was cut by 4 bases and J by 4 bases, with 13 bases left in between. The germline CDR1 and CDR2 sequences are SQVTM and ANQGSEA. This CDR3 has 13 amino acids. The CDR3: CSVGLDDRETQYF. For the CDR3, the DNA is TGCAGCGTTGGGTTAGACGACAGAGAGACCCAGTACTTC.

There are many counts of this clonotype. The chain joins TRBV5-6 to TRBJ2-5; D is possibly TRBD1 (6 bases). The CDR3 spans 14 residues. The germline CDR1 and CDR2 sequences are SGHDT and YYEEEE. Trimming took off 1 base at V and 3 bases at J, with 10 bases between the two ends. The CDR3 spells CASSLSAGEETQYF. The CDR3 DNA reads TGTGCCAGCAGCTTGTCGGCAGGGGAAGAGACCCAGTACTTC.

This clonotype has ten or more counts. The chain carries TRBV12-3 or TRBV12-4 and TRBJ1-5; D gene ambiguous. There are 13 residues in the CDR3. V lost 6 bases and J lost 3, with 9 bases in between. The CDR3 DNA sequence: TGTGCCAGCAGCCCGGGCCCCAATCAGCCCCAGCATTTT. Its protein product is CASSPGPNQPQHF.

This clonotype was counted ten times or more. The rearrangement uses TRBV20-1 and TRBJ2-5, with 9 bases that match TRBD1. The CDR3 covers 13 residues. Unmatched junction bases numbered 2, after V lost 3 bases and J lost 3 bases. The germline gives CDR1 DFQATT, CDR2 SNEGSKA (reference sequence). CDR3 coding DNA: TGCAGTGCTAGTACAGGGGGCGAAGAGACCCAGTACTTC. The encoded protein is CSASTGGEETQYF.

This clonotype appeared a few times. CDR3 nucleotide sequence: TGTGCCAGCAGTTTAATCGGACTAGCGGGGGGGGGCCCGAACACCGGGGAGCTGTTTTTT. Translated: CASSLIGLAGGGPNTGELFF. The rearrangement links TRBV12-3 or TRBV12-4 to TRBJ2-2; 15 bases align to TRBD2. The CDR3 runs to 20 residues. Germline trimming cut 2 bases from V and 0 bases from J; bases unmatched to any gene: 7.

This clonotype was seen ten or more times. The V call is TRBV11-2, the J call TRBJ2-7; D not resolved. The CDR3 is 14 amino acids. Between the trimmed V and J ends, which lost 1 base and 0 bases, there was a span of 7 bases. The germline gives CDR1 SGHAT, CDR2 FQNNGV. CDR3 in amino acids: CASSLGGSSYEQYV. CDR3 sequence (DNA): TGTGCCAGCAGCTTAGGGGGAAGCTCCTACGAGCAGTACGTC.